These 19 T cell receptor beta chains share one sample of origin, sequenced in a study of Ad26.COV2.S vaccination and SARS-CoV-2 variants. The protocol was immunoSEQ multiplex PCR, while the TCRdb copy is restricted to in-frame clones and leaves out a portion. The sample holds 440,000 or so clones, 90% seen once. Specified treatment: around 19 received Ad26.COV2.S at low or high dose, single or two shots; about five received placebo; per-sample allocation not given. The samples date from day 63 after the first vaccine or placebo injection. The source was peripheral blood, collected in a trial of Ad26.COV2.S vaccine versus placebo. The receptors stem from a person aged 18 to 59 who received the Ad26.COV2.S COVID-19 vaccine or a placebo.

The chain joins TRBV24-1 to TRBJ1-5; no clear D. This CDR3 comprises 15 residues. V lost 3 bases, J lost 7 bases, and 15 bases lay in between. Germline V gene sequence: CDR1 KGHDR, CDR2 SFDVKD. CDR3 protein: CATSDPSAGGQPQHF. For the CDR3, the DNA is TGTGCCACCAGTGATCCCTCGGCGGGCGGGCAGCCCCAGCATTTT.

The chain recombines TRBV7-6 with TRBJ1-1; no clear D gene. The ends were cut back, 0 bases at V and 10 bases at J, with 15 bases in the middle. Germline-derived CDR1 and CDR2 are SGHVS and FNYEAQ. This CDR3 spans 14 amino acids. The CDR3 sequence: CASSLAAAEGLAFF. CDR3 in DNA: TGTGCCAGCAGCTTAGCCGCGGCAGAGGGCTTAGCTTTCTTT.

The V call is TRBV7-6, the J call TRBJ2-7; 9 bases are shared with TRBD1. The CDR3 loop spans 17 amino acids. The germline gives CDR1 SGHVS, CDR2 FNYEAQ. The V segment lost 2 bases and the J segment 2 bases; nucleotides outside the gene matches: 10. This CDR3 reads CASSLYVSRDRAYEQYF. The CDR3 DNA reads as TGTGCCAGCAGCTTATATGTATCACGGGACAGGGCCTACGAGCAGTACTTC.

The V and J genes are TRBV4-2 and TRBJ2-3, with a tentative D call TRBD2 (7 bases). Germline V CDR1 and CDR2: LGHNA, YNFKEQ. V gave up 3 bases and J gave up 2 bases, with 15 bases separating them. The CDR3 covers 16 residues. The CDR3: CASSHGGAGPTDTQYF. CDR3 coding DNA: TGTGCCAGCAGCCATGGGGGGGCGGGCCCCACAGATACGCAGTATTTT.

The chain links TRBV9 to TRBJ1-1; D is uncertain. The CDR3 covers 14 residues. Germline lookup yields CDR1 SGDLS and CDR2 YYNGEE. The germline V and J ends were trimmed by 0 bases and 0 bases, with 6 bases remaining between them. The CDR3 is CASSVGRMNTEAFF. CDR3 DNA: TGTGCCAGCAGCGTAGGCAGAATGAACACTGAAGCTTTCTTT.

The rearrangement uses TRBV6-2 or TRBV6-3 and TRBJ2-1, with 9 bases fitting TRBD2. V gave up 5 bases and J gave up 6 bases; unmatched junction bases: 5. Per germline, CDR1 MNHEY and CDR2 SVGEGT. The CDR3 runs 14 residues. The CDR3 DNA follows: TGTGCCAGCAGTGGGACTAGCCTCCCCAATGAGCAGTTCTTC. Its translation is CASSGTSLPNEQFF.

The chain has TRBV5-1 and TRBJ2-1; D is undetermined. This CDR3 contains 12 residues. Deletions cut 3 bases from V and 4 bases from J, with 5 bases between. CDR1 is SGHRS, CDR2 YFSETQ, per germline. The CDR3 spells CASSYLYNEQFF. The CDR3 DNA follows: TGCGCCAGCAGCTACCTTTACAATGAGCAGTTCTTC. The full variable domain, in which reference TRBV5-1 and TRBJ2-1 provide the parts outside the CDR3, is KAGVTQTPRYLIKTRGQQVTLSCSPISGHRSVSWYQQTPGQGLQFLFEYFSETQRNKGNFPGRFSGRQFSNSRSEMNVSTLELGDSALYLCASSYLYNEQFFGPGTRLTVL.

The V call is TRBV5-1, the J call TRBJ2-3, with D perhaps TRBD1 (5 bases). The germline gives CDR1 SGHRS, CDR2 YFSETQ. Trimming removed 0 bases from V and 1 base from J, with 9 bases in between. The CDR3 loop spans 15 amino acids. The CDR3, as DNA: TGCGCCAGCAGCTTGGCCGACAGTCGCACAGATACGCAGTATTTT. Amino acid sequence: CASSLADSRTDTQYF.

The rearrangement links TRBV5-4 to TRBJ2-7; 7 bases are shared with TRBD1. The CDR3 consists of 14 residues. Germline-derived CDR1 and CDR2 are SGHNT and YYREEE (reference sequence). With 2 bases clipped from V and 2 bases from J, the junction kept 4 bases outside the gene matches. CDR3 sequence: CASSFGTDTYEQYF. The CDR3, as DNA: TGTGCCAGCAGCTTCGGGACAGACACCTACGAGCAGTACTTC. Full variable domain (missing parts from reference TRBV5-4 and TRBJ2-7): ETGVTQSPTHLIKTRGQQVTLRCSSQSGHNTVSWYQQALGQGPQFIFQYYREEENGRGNFPPRFSGLQFPNYSSELNVNALELDDSALYLCASSFGTDTYEQYFGPGTRLTVT.

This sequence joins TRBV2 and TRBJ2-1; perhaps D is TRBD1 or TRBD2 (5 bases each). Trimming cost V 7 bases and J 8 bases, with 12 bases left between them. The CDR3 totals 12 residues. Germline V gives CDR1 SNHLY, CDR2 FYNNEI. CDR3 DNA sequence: TGTGCCAGCAAGGTGGGGGTCTATGAGCAGTTCTTC. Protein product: CASKVGVYEQFF.

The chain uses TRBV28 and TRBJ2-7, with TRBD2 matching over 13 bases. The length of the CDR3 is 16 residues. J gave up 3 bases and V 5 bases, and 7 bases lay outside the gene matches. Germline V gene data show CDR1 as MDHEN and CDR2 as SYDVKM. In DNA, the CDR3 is TGTGCCAGCAGTCCTGGCGGACTAGCGGGGGACTACGAGCAGTACTTC. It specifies CASSPGGLAGDYEQYF.

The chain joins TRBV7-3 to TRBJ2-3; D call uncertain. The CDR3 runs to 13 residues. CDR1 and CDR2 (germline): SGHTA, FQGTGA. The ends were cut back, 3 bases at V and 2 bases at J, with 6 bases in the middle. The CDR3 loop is CASSFLITDTQYF. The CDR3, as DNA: TGTGCCAGCAGCTTTTTGATCACAGATACGCAGTATTTT.

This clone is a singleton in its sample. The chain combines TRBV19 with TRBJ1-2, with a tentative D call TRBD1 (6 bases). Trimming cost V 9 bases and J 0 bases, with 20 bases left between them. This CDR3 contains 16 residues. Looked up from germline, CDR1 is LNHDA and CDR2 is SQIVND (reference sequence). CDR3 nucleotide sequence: TGTGCCAGCCTCCTGGGGGGCGAAACAGCTAACTATGGCTACACCTTC. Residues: CASLLGGETANYGYTF.

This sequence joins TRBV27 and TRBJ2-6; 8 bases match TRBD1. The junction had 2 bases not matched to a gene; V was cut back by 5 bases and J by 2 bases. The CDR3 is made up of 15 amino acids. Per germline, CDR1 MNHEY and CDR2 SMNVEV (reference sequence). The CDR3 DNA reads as TGTGCCAGCAGTGCACAGGGGGCTGGGGCCAACGTCCTGACTTTC. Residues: CASSAQGAGANVLTF.

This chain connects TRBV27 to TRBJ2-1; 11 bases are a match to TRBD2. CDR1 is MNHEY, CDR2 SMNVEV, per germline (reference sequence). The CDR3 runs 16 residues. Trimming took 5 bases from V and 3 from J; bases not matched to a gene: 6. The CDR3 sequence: CASSLPGLADYNEQFF. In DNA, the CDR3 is TGTGCCAGCAGTCTACCGGGACTAGCGGACTACAATGAGCAGTTCTTC.

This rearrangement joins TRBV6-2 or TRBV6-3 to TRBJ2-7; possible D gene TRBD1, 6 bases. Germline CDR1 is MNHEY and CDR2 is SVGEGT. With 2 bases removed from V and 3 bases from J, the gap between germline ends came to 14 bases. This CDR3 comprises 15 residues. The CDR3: CASSYETGSYYEQYF. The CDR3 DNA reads TGTGCCAGCAGTTACGAGACAGGTTCATACTACGAGCAGTACTTC.

CDR3 in amino acids: CASSLSTGATYEQYF. DNA of the CDR3: TGTGCCAGCAGCTTATCGACAGGGGCCACCTACGAGCAGTACTTC. The chain recombines TRBV7-2 with TRBJ2-7, with TRBD1 matching 8 bases. Germline CDR1 and CDR2: SGHTA and FQGNSA. The CDR3 length is 15 residues. Trimming cost V 2 bases and J 2 bases; bases outside gene matches: 5.

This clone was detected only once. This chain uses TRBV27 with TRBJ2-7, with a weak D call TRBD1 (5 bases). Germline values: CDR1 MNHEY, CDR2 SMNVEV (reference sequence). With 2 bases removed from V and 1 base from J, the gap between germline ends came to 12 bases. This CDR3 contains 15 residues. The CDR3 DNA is TGTGCCAGCAGTTTAAGGGCACAGGCTTCCTACGAGCAGTACTTC. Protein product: CASSLRAQASYEQYF.

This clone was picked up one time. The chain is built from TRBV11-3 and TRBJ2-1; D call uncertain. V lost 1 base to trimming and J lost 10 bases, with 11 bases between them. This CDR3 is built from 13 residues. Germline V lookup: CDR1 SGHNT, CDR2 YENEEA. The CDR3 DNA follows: TGTGCCAGCAGCTTAGCATTTAATCAAGAGCAGTTCTTC. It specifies CASSLAFNQEQFF.